This T cell receptor (beta chain) was captured in a study of vaccination effects on CD4 cells after COVID-19. The CDR3 covers 11 residues. The germline V and J ends were trimmed by 1 base and 15 bases, with 10 bases remaining between them. In germline, CDR1 is SEHNR, CDR2 FQNEAQ (reference sequence). Study observations and caveats: Marked clonal contraction of both clone types appeared late after vaccination. Within healthy vaccinees, only 1 of 255 vaccine-induced clones displayed cross-reactivity with common cold coronaviruses.

This clone was seen more than once but under ten times. Its specificity is unknown. ViraFEST used viral peptide pools to expand antigen-specific CD4+ T cells before sequencing. With roughly 9 days of culture completed, CD4+ T cells were isolated. Participants each got two BNT162b2 or mRNA-1273 vaccine doses. None of the vaccinated had previously contracted SARS-CoV-2, and their nucleocapsid antibodies tested negative. Fresh IL-2-containing medium replaced half the medium on days 3 and 7. Some clones are missing from TCRdb's copy, which holds only in-frame ones; the method was immunoSEQ multiplex PCR. The sample has tens of thousands of clones; around 81% are singletons.

The gene calls are TRBV7-9 and TRBJ2-1, with D perhaps matching TRBD2 (6 bases). The sample in question was CD4+ T cells from PBMCs cultured with HCoV-229E spike peptides, obtained after COVID-19 vaccination. The sequence was obtained from a human donor who received a COVID-19 vaccine. For the CDR3, the DNA is TGTGCCAGCAGCTTAGGGCAGGGAGGGTTCTTC. Translation: CASSLGQGGFF.